One and the same sample provided the 32 T cell receptor beta chains below, sequenced in a study of Graves' ophthalmopathy and Graves' hyperthyroidism. Beta-chain TCR CDR3 regions were amplified from RNA transcripts. Amplification began with first-round RT-PCR using HTBI primers, then second-round multiplex PCR was performed. Using its own MiXCR run on the multiplex PCR reads, TCRdb lists one record per CDR3 protein. The data contain around 670,000 distinct CDR3 sequences, approximately 40% of them seen just once; the ten biggest clones take up 44%. The specimen sequenced was peripheral blood. The receptors were gathered from an adult man with Graves' ophthalmopathy.

The chain links TRBV2 to TRBJ2-5; D not certain. Per germline, CDR1 SNHLY and CDR2 FYNNEI. V shed 7 bases and J shed 9 bases, with 18 bases lying between them. CDR3 length equals 13 residues. Here the CDR3 reads CASKKGYGQPQYF. The CDR3 DNA is TGTGCCAGCAAAAAGGGATATGGTCAGCCCCAGTACTTC.

The CDR3 nucleotides are TGCAGTGCTTCCCCGGCAGGGAACTCTGGAAACACCATATATTTT. Its translation: CSASPAGNSGNTIYF. The rearrangement uses TRBV20-1 and TRBJ1-3; a possible D gene is TRBD1 (5 bases). Germline CDR1 reads DFQATT; CDR2 reads SNEGSKA (reference sequence). The CDR3 consists of 15 residues. V shed 5 bases and J shed 0 bases, with 14 bases lying between them.

The table lists this clonotype with many counts. The V gene is TRBV11-2, the J gene TRBJ1-1; no clear D. CDR1 is SGHAT, CDR2 FQNNGV, per germline. V was pared by 5 bases and J by 3 bases, with 16 bases between. The CDR3 covers 15 residues. CDR3 amino acids: CASSPQPPWDTEAFF. DNA for the CDR3: TGTGCCAGCAGCCCCCAACCCCCGTGGGACACTGAAGCTTTCTTT.

The chain combines TRBV10-3 with TRBJ2-5; either TRBD1 or TRBD2 may fit D (5 bases each). This CDR3 region has 14 residues. The ends were cut back, 2 bases at V and 4 bases at J, with 11 bases in the middle. Germline CDR1 reads ENHRY; CDR2 reads SYGVKD. CDR3 protein: CAISEGGRTETQYF. CDR3 DNA: TGTGCCATCAGTGAGGGGGGTCGCACAGAGACCCAGTACTTC.

J is TRBJ2-7 and V is TRBV7-9; maybe TRBD1 (7 bases). The V and J ends lost 3 bases and 7 bases respectively, with 10 bases between them. The CDR3 runs 12 residues. Germline CDR1 reads SEHNR; CDR2 reads FQNEAQ (reference sequence). CDR3 in amino acids: CASSLEGAEQYF. For the CDR3, the DNA is TGTGCCAGCAGCTTGGAGGGGGCTGAGCAGTACTTC.

This clonotype was observed a few times. V is TRBV12-3 or TRBV12-4 and J is TRBJ2-5, with 9 bases lining up with TRBD1. With V trimmed by 6 bases and J by 4 bases, 12 bases remained unmatched. The CDR3 is 16 amino acids. CDR3 sequence: CASSPSGTGWRETQYF. The CDR3 DNA reads TGTGCCAGCAGCCCCTCCGGGACAGGGTGGAGAGAGACCCAGTACTTC.

The chain joins TRBV11-1 to TRBJ2-5; 8 nucleotides align to TRBD2. The V gene end was trimmed by 3 bases and the J gene end by 0 bases; junction bases not matched to a gene: 15. This CDR3 is 19 amino acids long. CDR1 is SGHAT, CDR2 FQDESV, per germline (reference sequence). The CDR3 DNA reads TGTGCCAGCAGCTTGAAGTTTACAGCGGGAGCCACGTACCAAGAGACCCAGTACTTC. This codes for CASSLKFTAGATYQETQYF.

This clonotype was seen at least ten times. This chain connects TRBV7-9 to TRBJ1-1; TRBD1 is a possible D gene (6 bases). With 5 bases removed from V and 1 base from J, the gap between germline ends came to 11 bases. Germline lookup yields CDR1 SEHNR and CDR2 FQNEAQ (reference sequence). The CDR3 sequence is 14 residues long. The CDR3 loop reads CASSRLDRNTEAFF. CDR3 bases: TGTGCCAGCAGCCGACTGGACAGGAACACTGAAGCTTTCTTT.

This clonotype was seen a handful of times. CDR3 amino acids: CASSRWGRRHQETQYF. In DNA, the CDR3 is TGTGCCAGCAGTAGGTGGGGCAGGCGCCACCAAGAGACCCAGTACTTC. This chain connects TRBV27 to TRBJ2-5; tentatively, D is TRBD1 (5 bases). Looked up from germline, CDR1 is MNHEY and CDR2 is SMNVEV (reference sequence). The CDR3 is made up of 16 amino acids. Trimming left V 5 bases short and J 0 bases short, with 16 bases between.

This clonotype was seen more than once but under ten times. The CDR3 DNA follows: TGTGCCAGTAGGCTACAGGGGCTGAGCACTGAAGCTTTCTTT. Its translation: CASRLQGLSTEAFF. This rearrangement joins TRBV19 to TRBJ1-1; 7 bases map to TRBD1. With 6 bases clipped from V and 4 bases from J, the junction kept 8 bases outside the gene matches. The CDR3 is made up of 14 amino acids. CDR1 is LNHDA, CDR2 SQIVND, per germline (reference sequence).

The V gene is TRBV6-2 or TRBV6-3, the J gene TRBJ2-5, with a possible D match to TRBD2 (6 bases). This CDR3 contains 15 residues. In germline, CDR1 is MNHEY, CDR2 SVGEGT. V lost 5 bases and J lost 0, with 13 bases in between. The CDR3 DNA reads as TGTGCCAGCAGTGACACGGGGGTTAACCAAGAGACCCAGTACTTC. It yields the protein CASSDTGVNQETQYF.

This clonotype was observed at least ten times. The chain employs TRBV4-3 and TRBJ1-2; the match to TRBD1 covers 8 bases. Germline loops: CDR1 LGHNA, CDR2 YSLEER. The ends lost 3 bases at V and 5 bases at J; junction bases unmatched: 5. CDR3 length equals 14 residues. This CDR3 reads CASSQDDRGYGYTF. The CDR3 DNA reads TGCGCCAGCAGCCAGGACGACAGGGGATATGGCTACACCTTC.

Many counts were recorded for this clonotype. This rearrangement joins TRBV19 to TRBJ1-5; weak D call: TRBD1 (5 bases). CDR1 is LNHDA, CDR2 SQIVND, per germline (reference sequence). CDR3 length equals 12 residues. This chain's CDR3 is CQTRDSNQPQHF. In DNA, the CDR3 is TGTCAAACCCGGGACAGCAATCAGCCCCAGCATTTT.

The chain recombines TRBV5-1 with TRBJ2-5; no definite D call. This CDR3 comprises 15 residues. The V end was cut by 0 bases, the J end by 4 bases, with 13 bases between. Germline assignment: CDR1 SGHRS and CDR2 YFSETQ. This CDR3 is CASSLEAGERETQYF. CDR3 nucleotide sequence: TGCGCCAGCAGCTTGGAAGCCGGAGAGAGAGAGACCCAGTACTTC.

V and J are TRBV7-9 and TRBJ2-7, with 8 nucleotides matching TRBD2. The CDR3 is 14 residues long. CDR1 and CDR2 from the germline V gene are SEHNR and FQNEAQ (reference sequence). The J segment lost 4 bases and the V segment lost 7 bases, leaving 9 bases of the junction unmatched. CDR3 in DNA: TGTGCCAGCAACCCGAGCGGGAGTATTTACGAGCAGTACTTC. This codes for CASNPSGSIYEQYF.

This clonotype was recorded many times. This chain's CDR3 is CASSLDIGRTNTEAFF. DNA of the CDR3: TGTGCCAGCAGCCTGGACATCGGACGGACGAACACTGAAGCTTTCTTT. The chain links TRBV4-2 to TRBJ1-1, with D perhaps matching TRBD1 (5 bases). This CDR3 region has 16 residues. Trimming removed 4 bases from V and 1 base from J, with 16 bases in between. Germline CDR1 LGHNA, CDR2 YNFKEQ.

This clonotype was seen only once. The rearrangement links TRBV5-1 to TRBJ2-5; 11 nucleotides match TRBD1. Looked up from germline, CDR1 is SGHRS and CDR2 is YFSETQ. The CDR3 runs to 16 residues. V shed 4 bases and J 0 bases; nucleotides not matched to a gene: 5. The CDR3 bases are TGCGCCAGCAGCCCCGGACAGGGGGCCTACCAAGAGACCCAGTACTTC. Residues: CASSPGQGAYQETQYF.

The rearrangement uses TRBV27 and TRBJ1-1; D not certain. Germline-derived CDR1 and CDR2 are MNHEY and SMNVEV (reference sequence). CDR3 length: 12 amino acids. Between the trimmed V and J ends, which lost 3 bases and 7 bases, there was a span of 9 bases. The DNA of the CDR3 is TGTGCCAGCAGTTTGCCCTCACATGAAGCTTTCTTT. This encodes CASSLPSHEAFF.

This chain uses TRBV29-1 with TRBJ1-3, with D uncertain. This CDR3 spans 13 amino acids. Trimming left V 1 base short and J 3 bases short, with 7 bases between. Per the germline V gene, CDR1 is SQVTM and CDR2 is ANQGSEA. The CDR3 nucleotides are TGCAGCGTTGAAGTAGGGAATGGAAACACCATATATTTT. It translates to CSVEVGNGNTIYF.

The chain is built from TRBV7-9 and TRBJ2-5, with 13 positions matching TRBD2. After removal of 5 bases from V and 6 bases from J, the junction contained 6 bases not matched to a gene. The CDR3 is 15 residues long. Germline CDR1 is SEHNR and CDR2 is FQNEAQ (reference sequence). The CDR3 reads CASSRTSGSEKTQYF. The CDR3 coding sequence is TGTGCCAGCAGCCGGACTAGCGGGAGCGAGAAGACCCAGTACTTC.

This clonotype has just a few counts. The chain uses TRBV6-5 and TRBJ2-7; 8 nucleotides align to TRBD1. V dropped 5 bases and J dropped 4; count of bases not matched to a gene: 10. This CDR3 has 15 residues. The V gene's germline CDR1 is MNHEY and CDR2 SVGAGI. CDR3 coding DNA: TGTGCCAGCAGTCCATCCGGGACAGGCGGTTACGAGCAGTACTTC. It codes for CASSPSGTGGYEQYF.

A remark on this clonotype: Germline is not matched at one junction end, which may reflect a read error. The gene calls are TRBV24-1 and TRBJ1-5, with a possible D match to TRBD1 (6 bases). Germline loops: CDR1 KGHDR, CDR2 SFDVKD. This CDR3 region has 15 residues. The CDR3: CASSPPGAGDQPQHF. CDR3 bases: TGTGCCAGCAGTCCCCCAGGGGCAGGGGATCAGCCCCAGCATTTT.

This chain links TRBV7-9 with TRBJ1-2, with D perhaps TRBD1 (5 bases). Deletions cut 1 base from V and 0 bases from J, with 12 bases between. The CDR3 totals 16 residues. Germline values: CDR1 SEHNR, CDR2 FQNEAQ (reference sequence). The chain's CDR3 is CASSLDLSGTNYGYTF. The CDR3 region has the DNA TGTGCCAGCAGCTTAGATCTGTCAGGGACTAACTATGGCTACACCTTC. Using reference TRBV7-9 and TRBJ1-2 for the parts outside the CDR3, the full variable domain is DTGVSQNPRHKITKRGQNVTFRCDPISEHNRLYWYRQTLGQGPEFLTYFQNEAQLEKSRLLSDRFSAERPKGSFSTLEIQRTEQGDSAMYLCASSLDLSGTNYGYTFGSGTRLTVV.

This clonotype was recorded at least ten times. The CDR3 sequence: CASSLSGDGYGYTF. CDR3 DNA sequence: TGTGCCAGCAGCTTATCTGGGGACGGCTATGGCTACACCTTC. This sequence joins TRBV7-6 and TRBJ1-2, with D possibly matching TRBD1 (5 bases). The length of the CDR3 is 14 residues. The germline gives CDR1 SGHVS, CDR2 FNYEAQ. V was cut by 2 bases and J by 4 bases, with 11 bases left in between. The variable domain in full, with the rest retrieved from reference TRBV7-6 and TRBJ1-2, is GAGVSQSPRYKVTKRGQDVALRCDPISGHVSLYWYRQALGQGPEFLTYFNYEAQQDKSGLPNDRFSAERPEGSISTLTIQRTEQRDSAMYRCASSLSGDGYGYTFGSGTRLTVV.

There are many counts of this clonotype. The chain combines TRBV7-2 with TRBJ2-7; 8 positions match TRBD1. This CDR3 is built from 14 residues. V gave up 5 bases and J gave up 3 bases; unmatched junction bases: 6. Germline-derived CDR1 and CDR2 are SGHTA and FQGNSA. The CDR3 loop is CASSPGQEGYEQYF. The CDR3 bases are TGTGCCAGCAGCCCGGGACAGGAGGGCTACGAGCAGTACTTC.

Only a few counts were recorded for this clonotype. This chain joins TRBV5-1 and TRBJ1-1, with 7 bases fitting TRBD1. The CDR3 is 14 residues long. The V gene's germline CDR1 is SGHRS and CDR2 YFSETQ. Trimming took 5 bases from V and 3 from J; bases not matched to a gene: 7. CDR3 DNA sequence: TGCGCCAGCAGACCGGACAGGAGTGACACTGAAGCTTTCTTT. Protein: CASRPDRSDTEAFF. The full variable domain, rest sourced from reference TRBV5-1 and TRBJ1-1, is KAGVTQTPRYLIKTRGQQVTLSCSPISGHRSVSWYQQTPGQGLQFLFEYFSETQRNKGNFPGRFSGRQFSNSRSEMNVSTLELGDSALYLCASRPDRSDTEAFFGQGTRLTVV.

The chain links TRBV12-3 or TRBV12-4 to TRBJ2-7; unclear D gene. The V gene lost 5 bases and the J gene lost 0 bases, with 14 bases spanning the gap. CDR3 length: 15 amino acids. The CDR3 spells CASSTAGRSSYEQYF. The CDR3 region has the DNA TGTGCCAGCAGTACTGCAGGAAGGAGCTCCTACGAGCAGTACTTC.

Points on this clonotype: This sequence may be a read error, since a much larger clone differs from it by one base. This sequence joins TRBV12-3 or TRBV12-4 and TRBJ1-1, with D perhaps TRBD1 (6 bases). The CDR3 is 13 amino acids. V was clipped by 0 bases and J by 4 bases, with 6 bases between them. DNA of the CDR3: TGTGCCAGCAGTTTAGCGACAGGCACTGAAGCTTTCTTT. As protein: CASSLATGTEAFF.

The chain carries TRBV7-2 and TRBJ2-7; TRBD1 might be the D (6 bases). V gave up 6 bases and J gave up 7 bases, with 16 bases separating them. The CDR3 has 13 amino acids. The germline gives CDR1 SGHTA, CDR2 FQGNSA. This CDR3 reads CASSRNREQEQYF. The CDR3 coding sequence is TGTGCCAGCAGTCGCAACAGGGAACAGGAGCAGTACTTC.

This chain links TRBV15 with TRBJ1-1; D possibly corresponds to TRBD1 (5 bases). Germline loops: CDR1 LNHNV, CDR2 YYDKDF (reference sequence). There are 17 residues in the CDR3. V shed 0 bases and J shed 1 base, with 15 bases lying between them. The CDR3 spells CATSRDVGGIENTEAFF. The CDR3 nucleotides read TGTGCCACCAGCAGAGATGTGGGGGGGATCGAGAACACTGAAGCTTTCTTT.

In DNA, the CDR3 is TGTGCCAGCAAGACACCGGAGGCTAACTATGGCTACACCTTC. Translating it yields CASKTPEANYGYTF. The chain links TRBV28 to TRBJ1-2; no clear D. V was trimmed by 7 bases and J by 0 bases, leaving 12 bases between them. This CDR3 has 14 residues. Germline V gene lookup returns CDR1 MDHEN and CDR2 SYDVKM.

In regard to this clonotype: This may be a read error: a much more frequent sequence differs by one nucleotide. The chain couples TRBV9 to TRBJ2-6; no definite D call. Germline values: CDR1 SGDLS, CDR2 YYNGEE. Trimming removed 3 bases from V and 4 bases from J, with 11 bases in between. The CDR3 consists of 15 residues. The CDR3 DNA sequence: TGTGCCAGCAGCGCAATCCCCGCAGGGGCCAACGTCCTGACTTTC. It specifies CASSAIPAGANVLTF.